The 4 T cell receptor beta chains in this list originate from one sample, sequenced in a study of cytomegalovirus exposure and HLA in healthy donors. Produced via immunoSEQ multiplex PCR; TCRdb's table is partial and in-frame only. Of about 120,000 clones listed, about 85% were seen once; the top ten hold roughly 2%. Sequencing was carried out using PBMCs. The receptors originated from a woman in her twenties or thirties in good health and CMV-seronegative.

The chain combines TRBV6-6 with TRBJ1-4; TRBD1 aligns across 7 bases. Germline V CDR1 and CDR2: MNHNY, SVGAGI (reference sequence). The CDR3 contains 16 residues. The ends lost 5 bases at V and 3 bases at J; junction bases unmatched: 9. The DNA of the CDR3 is TGTGCCAGCAGTAGACAGGGAGGACGGTCTAATGAAAAACTGTTTTTT. Translating gives CASSRQGGRSNEKLFF.

The chain combines TRBV4-1 with TRBJ2-6; 8 nucleotides align to TRBD1. The CDR3 contains 18 residues. Germline V lookup: CDR1 MGHRA, CDR2 YSYEKL. V gave up 0 bases and J gave up 4 bases; unmatched junction bases: 8. The CDR3 DNA sequence: TGCGCCAGCAGCCAAGACAGGGGGCACCGGGGAGGGGCCAACGTCCTGACTTTC. Translating it yields CASSQDRGHRGGANVLTF.

This clone was seen only once. The chain carries TRBV7-9 and TRBJ2-7, with 7 positions matching TRBD2. This CDR3 region has 15 residues. The J segment lost 4 bases and the V segment lost 0 bases, leaving 6 bases of the junction unmatched. Germline assignment: CDR1 SEHNR and CDR2 FQNEAQ (reference sequence). The CDR3 spells CASSLAGGRRYEQYF. The DNA for the CDR3 is TGTGCCAGCAGCTTAGCGGGAGGGAGGAGGTACGAGCAGTACTTC.

The chain joins TRBV11-2 to TRBJ1-2; D is unresolved. The CDR3 sequence is 13 residues long. Per germline, CDR1 SGHAT and CDR2 FQNNGV. Trimming cost V 5 bases and J 8 bases, with 15 bases left between them. The CDR3 here is CASSDPGWRGYTF. For the CDR3, the DNA is TGTGCCAGCAGCGATCCTGGCTGGAGAGGCTACACCTTC.